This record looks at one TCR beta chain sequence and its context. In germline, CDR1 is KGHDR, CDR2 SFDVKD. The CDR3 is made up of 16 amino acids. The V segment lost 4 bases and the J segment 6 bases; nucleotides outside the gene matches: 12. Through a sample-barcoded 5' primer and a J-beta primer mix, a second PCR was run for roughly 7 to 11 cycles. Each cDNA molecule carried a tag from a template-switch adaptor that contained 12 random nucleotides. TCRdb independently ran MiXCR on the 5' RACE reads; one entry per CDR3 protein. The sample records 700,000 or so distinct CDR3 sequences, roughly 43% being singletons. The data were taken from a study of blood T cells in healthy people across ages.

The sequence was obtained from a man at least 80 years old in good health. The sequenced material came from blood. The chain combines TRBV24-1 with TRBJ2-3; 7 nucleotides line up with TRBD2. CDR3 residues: CATSDAGRAGRDTQYF. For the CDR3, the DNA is TGTGCCACCAGTGACGCGGGACGAGCGGGAAGGGATACGCAGTATTTT.